The 3 T cell receptor beta chains below were found in one sample sequenced in a study of regulatory T cells in long-lasting Graves disease. In building TCR beta libraries, iRepertoire HTBI primers were used together with Arm-PCR of CDR3 regions. TCRdb re-called the multiplex PCR reads through MiXCR, storing one row per CDR3 protein. The table has some 350,000 distinct CDR3 sequences, around 16% seen once. Documented time point: newly diagnosed GD, antithyroid drugs for less than 3 months. Extracted RNA from PBMCs served as the source of the TCR library. The sample also formed part of further work on T cells in Graves' hyperthyroidism and ophthalmopathy.

The input for sequencing was peripheral blood mononuclear cells (PBMCs), taken at new diagnosis, from a patient treated with antithyroid drugs. These receptors came from a woman aged 18-29 years with Graves disease.

There are a few counts of this clonotype. The chain recombines TRBV5-6 with TRBJ2-1, with a possible D match to TRBD1 (7 bases). There are 15 residues in the CDR3. The V end lost 0 bases, the J end lost 10 bases, and 17 bases lay between the germline ends. The germline V gene encodes CDR1 SGHDT and CDR2 YYEEEE. CDR3 loop: CASSLAGGDAGEQFF. DNA for the CDR3: TGTGCCAGCAGCTTGGCAGGGGGTGATGCGGGGGAGCAGTTCTTC.

The J gene is TRBJ2-6, the V gene TRBV12-3 or TRBV12-4, with a tentative D call TRBD2 (7 bases). This CDR3 is 18 amino acids long. V was shortened by 3 bases and J by 4 bases, with 19 bases between the two germline ends. CDR3 sequence (DNA): TGTGCCAGCAGTTTTTGGGGAGGGGGGGCGAGCGGGGCCAACGTCCTGACTTTC. It translates to CASSFWGGGASGANVLTF.

The gene calls are TRBV4-3 and TRBJ2-1, with TRBD2 identical over 14 bases. The CDR3 runs to 18 residues. The V gene end was trimmed by 7 bases and the J gene end by 8 bases; junction bases not matched to a gene: 16. Germline values: CDR1 LGHNA, CDR2 YSLEER. The CDR3 coding sequence is TGCGCCAGCACCCCAAGGAGACTAGCGGGGGGGCCTATGGATGAGCAGTTCTTC. Encoded protein: CASTPRRLAGGPMDEQFF.